Here is one T cell receptor (beta chain) with its context. Antigen specificity is unknown. cDNA prepared by RNA extraction and subsequent reverse transcription served as the template for sequencing. Profiled with immunoSEQ multiplex PCR; TCRdb holds only in-frame clones, not every one. Among more than 8,500 clones listed, around 67% were seen once. Deletions cut 2 bases from V and 0 bases from J, with 7 bases between. CDR1 and CDR2 from the germline V gene are SGHTA and FQGNSA. The CDR3 has 14 residues. This entry comes from a study of CD8+ T cells in alopecia areata. Study details: Treated individuals took tofacitinib by mouth, 5 to 10 mg twice daily. General observations from the study: Sequencing of scalp samples also captures resident alphabeta T cells of normal skin.

Those with alopecia areata gave lesional scalp punch biopsies and peripheral blood. The sample comprised skin. This receptor was taken from a human donor with alopecia areata. V is TRBV7-2 and J is TRBJ1-1; D remains ambiguous. The CDR3 region has the DNA TGTGCCAGCAGCTTACGTAACCTGAACACTGAAGCTTTCTTT. It specifies CASSLRNLNTEAFF.